This TCR beta chain came from a study of blood T cell repertoires in COVID-19 (dated by TCRdb to between 2020 and 2021). Study-level background: The collaborator samples originated in the United States, Italy and Spain and spanned the acute and convalescent phases of COVID-19. The prospective study material was composed of cDNA or gDNA derived from T cells, B-cell-depleted T cells, or PBMCs. Sample metadata almost always included a de-identified subject ID, COVID-19 status, age in years and sex. The dataset comprised deeply sampled blood TCRbeta repertoires from subjects exposed to, actively infected with, or recovered from COVID-19. A freely available public database, intended as a resource for researchers studying the immune response to SARS-CoV-2, is where the repertoires were released. Where available, HLA class I and class II types were taken from metadata supplied by the sample provider and were not determined by assay-based typing. The samples were drawn from two sources: the first 160 participants of the ongoing ImmuneRACE study, and 950 to 1,500 subjects contributed by 6 global collaborators. The full study reports these points: Clinical and demographic metadata were provided uncurated, with the amount varying by source and participant.

In Seattle, one collaborating source enrolled patients while the infection was active and tracked those patients longitudinally over the course of disease. Each collaborating institution followed its own protocols to collect whole blood in K2EDTA tubes. Collaborator samples were shipped for TCRbeta analysis as frozen whole blood, isolated PBMCs, or DNA extracted from either sample type. Looking up the germline V gene (reference sequence) yields CDR1 GTSNPN and CDR2 SVGIG. Taken from cysteine to phenylalanine, the CDR3 has 15 residues. The retained sequence is limited to the CDR3, 45 bases, with the frame set at the first base. For this chain, trimming is 5 bases at the V end and 9 bases at the J end, and the number of junction bases without a gene match is 13. As concerns this clone: The target of this receptor is not known. No much larger clone exists at a distance of one base, and base qualities are not known.

TCRbeta CDR3 regions were amplified from genomic DNA by means of the immunoSEQ Assay, a bias-controlled multiplex PCR. The original methods were these. The number of nucleated cells in each sample was estimated by amplification of reference gene primers within the assay. To quantify the absolute abundance of each unique TCRbeta CDR3 rearrangement, sequence reads were collapsed and filtered. For each sample, productive Simpson clonality was calculated as the square root of Simpson's diversity index over productive rearrangements. As stored in TCRdb, this immuneACCESS dataset retains in-frame rearrangements with V and J assigned. A fraction of the clones does not appear; measured against another copy, unresolved V genes explain less than half of the discrepancy, and the remainder lacks a known reason. The V and J calls and the clone size are those of that table, but D and trimming were determined from the DNA. The table for this sample lists some 62,000 clones; 85% to 90% of them were counted only once. The ten top clones hold 18% of the sample.

The origin of this receptor is a woman aged 60-75 years with COVID-19, enrolled during active disease. In this chain, TRBV30 is recombined with TRBJ2-3, and TRBD2 matches 11 of the central bases. Material: peripheral blood. The CDR3 in this case is CAWAELAGAKSTQYF. The DNA is as follows: TGTGCCTGGGCTGAACTAGCGGGAGCAAAAAGCACGCAGTATTTT.